The entry below gives a single T cell receptor (beta chain) sequence along with its context. This entry comes from a study of T cell changes during pregnancy in multiple sclerosis. The CDR3 contains 16 residues. CDR1 and CDR2 from the germline V gene are MNHNS and SASEGT. V was clipped by 1 base and J by 8 bases; unmatched bases: 10. Libraries were prepared by immunoSEQ multiplex PCR; TCRdb keeps only in-frame clonotypes and omits some of them. The table has over 50,000 clones, around 92% seen once. Sequences were derived from CD4+ T cells from peripheral blood mononuclear cells, sampled in the third trimester of pregnancy. The sequence was collected from a female donor with multiple sclerosis, enrolled in a pregnancy study. The gene calls are TRBV6-1 and TRBJ1-4; 7 bases map to TRBD1. The CDR3 DNA follows: TGTGCCAGCAGTGAAGTAGTCGGGCAGGGGGGAGAAAAACTGTTTTTT. The encoded protein is CASSEVVGQGGEKLFF.